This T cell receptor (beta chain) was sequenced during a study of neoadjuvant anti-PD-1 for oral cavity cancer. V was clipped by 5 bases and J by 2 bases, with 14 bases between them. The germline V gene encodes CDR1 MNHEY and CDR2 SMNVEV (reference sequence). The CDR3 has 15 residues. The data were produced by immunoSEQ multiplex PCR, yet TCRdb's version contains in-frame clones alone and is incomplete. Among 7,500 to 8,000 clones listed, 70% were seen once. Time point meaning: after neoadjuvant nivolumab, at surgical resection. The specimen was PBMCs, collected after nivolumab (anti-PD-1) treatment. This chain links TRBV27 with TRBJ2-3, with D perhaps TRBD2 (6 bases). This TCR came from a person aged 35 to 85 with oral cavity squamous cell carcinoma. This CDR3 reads CASSRRGETTDTQYF. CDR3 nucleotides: TGTGCCAGCAGTCGGCGGGGTGAGACCACAGATACGCAGTATTTT.